This entry features one TCR beta chain sequence. The data derive from a study of blood T cell repertoires in COVID-19. Data came from immunoSEQ multiplex PCR; TCRdb stores just in-frame clones and leaves some out. Among tens of thousands of clones, about 90% were seen once, and the ten largest hold around 3%. The sample taken for sequencing was peripheral blood. This clonotype was sampled from a woman aged 45-59 years with active or convalescent COVID-19.

Here the CDR3 DNA reads TGTGCCAGCAGCGCCCGGCGGGGGAGAAACTACGAGCAGTACTTC. It specifies CASSARRGRNYEQYF. The rearrangement links TRBV7-2 to TRBJ2-7; 7 bases align to TRBD2. The CDR3 covers 15 residues. The V and J ends lost 5 bases and 3 bases, in that order; junction bases with no gene match: 10. Germline lookup yields CDR1 SGHTA and CDR2 FQGNSA. The entire variable domain, with the rest obtained from reference TRBV7-2 and TRBJ2-7, is as follows: GAGVSQSPSNKVTEKGKDVELRCDPISGHTALYWYRQSLGQGLEFLIYFQGNSAPDKSGLPSDRFSAERTGGSVSTLTIQRTQQEDSAVYLCASSARRGRNYEQYFGPGTRLTVT.